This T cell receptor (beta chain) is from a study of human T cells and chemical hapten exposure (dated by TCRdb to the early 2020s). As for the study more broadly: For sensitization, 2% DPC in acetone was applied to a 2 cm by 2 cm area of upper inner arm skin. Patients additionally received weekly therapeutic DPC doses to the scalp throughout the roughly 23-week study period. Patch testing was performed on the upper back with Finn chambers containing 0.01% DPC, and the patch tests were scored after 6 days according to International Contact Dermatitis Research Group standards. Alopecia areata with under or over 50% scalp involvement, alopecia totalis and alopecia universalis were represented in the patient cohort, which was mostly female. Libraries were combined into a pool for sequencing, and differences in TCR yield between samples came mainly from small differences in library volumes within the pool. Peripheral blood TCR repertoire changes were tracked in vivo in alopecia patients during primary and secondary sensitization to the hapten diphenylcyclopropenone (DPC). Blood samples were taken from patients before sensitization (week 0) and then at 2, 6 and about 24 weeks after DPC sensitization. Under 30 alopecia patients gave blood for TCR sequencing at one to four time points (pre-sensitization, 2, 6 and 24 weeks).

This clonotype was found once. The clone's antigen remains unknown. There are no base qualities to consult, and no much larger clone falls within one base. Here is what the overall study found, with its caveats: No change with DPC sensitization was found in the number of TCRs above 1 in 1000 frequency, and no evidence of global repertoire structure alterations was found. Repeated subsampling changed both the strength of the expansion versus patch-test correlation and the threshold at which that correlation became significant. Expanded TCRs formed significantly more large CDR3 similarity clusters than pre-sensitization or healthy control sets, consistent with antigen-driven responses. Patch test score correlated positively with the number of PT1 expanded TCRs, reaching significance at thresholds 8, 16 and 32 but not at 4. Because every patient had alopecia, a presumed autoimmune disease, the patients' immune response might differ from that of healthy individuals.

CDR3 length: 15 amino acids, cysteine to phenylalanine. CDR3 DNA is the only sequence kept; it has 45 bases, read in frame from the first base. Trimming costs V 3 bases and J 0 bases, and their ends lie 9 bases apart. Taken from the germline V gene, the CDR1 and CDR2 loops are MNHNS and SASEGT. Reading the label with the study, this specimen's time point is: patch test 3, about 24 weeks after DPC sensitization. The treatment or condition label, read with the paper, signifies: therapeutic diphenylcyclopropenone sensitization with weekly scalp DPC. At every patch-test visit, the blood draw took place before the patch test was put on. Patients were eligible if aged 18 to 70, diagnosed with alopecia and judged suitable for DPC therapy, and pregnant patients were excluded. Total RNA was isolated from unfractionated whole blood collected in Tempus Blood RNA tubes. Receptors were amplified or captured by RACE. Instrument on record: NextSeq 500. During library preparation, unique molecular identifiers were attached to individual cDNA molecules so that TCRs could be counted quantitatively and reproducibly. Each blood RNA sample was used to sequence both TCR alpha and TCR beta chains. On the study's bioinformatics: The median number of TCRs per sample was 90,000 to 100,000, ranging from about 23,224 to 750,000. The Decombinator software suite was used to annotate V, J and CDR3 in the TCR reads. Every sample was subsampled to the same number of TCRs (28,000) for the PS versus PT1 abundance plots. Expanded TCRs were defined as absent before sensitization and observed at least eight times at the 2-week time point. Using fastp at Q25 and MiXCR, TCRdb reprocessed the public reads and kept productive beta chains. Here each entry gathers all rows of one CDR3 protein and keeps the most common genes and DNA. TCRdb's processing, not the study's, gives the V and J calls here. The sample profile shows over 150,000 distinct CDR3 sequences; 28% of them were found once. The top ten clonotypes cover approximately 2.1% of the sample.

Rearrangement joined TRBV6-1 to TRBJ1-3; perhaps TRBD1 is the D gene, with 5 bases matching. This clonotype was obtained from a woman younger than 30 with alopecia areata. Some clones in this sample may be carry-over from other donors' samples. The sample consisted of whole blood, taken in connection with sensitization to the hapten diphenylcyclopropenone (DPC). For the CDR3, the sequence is CASSDGDHSGNTIYF. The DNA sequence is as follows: TGTGCCAGCAGTGATGGGGACCACTCTGGAAACACCATATATTTT.